This T cell receptor beta chain derives from a study of cytomegalovirus exposure and HLA in healthy donors. Primers: 60 Vbeta forward and 13 Jbeta reverse. Measured with immunoSEQ multiplex PCR; TCRdb has only the in-frame clones, and not every one. The sample carries around 98,000 clones, roughly two thirds recorded once. The germline V gene has CDR1 SEHNR and CDR2 FQNEAQ (reference sequence). Trimming stripped 1 base from V and 2 bases from J, with 9 bases between. The CDR3 runs 14 residues. The chain is built from TRBV7-9 and TRBJ2-7, with D perhaps TRBD1 (5 bases). This clonotype originated in a man in his fifties in good health and CMV-seronegative. The sample comprised PBMCs. Written as DNA, the CDR3 is TGTGCCAGCAGCTTAGATTCCAGGGCCTACGAGCAGTACTTC. Translation gives CASSLDSRAYEQYF.